The present T cell receptor (beta chain) was sequenced within a study of blood T cell repertoires in COVID-19. Generated by immunoSEQ multiplex PCR, the TCRdb table keeps only in-frame clones and is missing some. The data contain roughly 90,000 clones, about 80% of them seen just once; the ten biggest clones take up roughly 15%. The CDR3 sequence is 12 residues long. Trimming took 5 bases from V and 1 from J, leaving 6 bases between them. CDR1 is MNHNY, CDR2 SVGAGI, per germline (reference sequence). The clonotype originates from a human donor in a cohort sampled during active COVID-19. The chain uses TRBV6-6 and TRBJ2-7; D gene unclear. The sequencing input was peripheral blood. CDR3 in DNA: TGTGCCAGCAGTGGCTCATCCTACGAGCAGTACTTC. Protein sequence: CASSGSSYEQYF.